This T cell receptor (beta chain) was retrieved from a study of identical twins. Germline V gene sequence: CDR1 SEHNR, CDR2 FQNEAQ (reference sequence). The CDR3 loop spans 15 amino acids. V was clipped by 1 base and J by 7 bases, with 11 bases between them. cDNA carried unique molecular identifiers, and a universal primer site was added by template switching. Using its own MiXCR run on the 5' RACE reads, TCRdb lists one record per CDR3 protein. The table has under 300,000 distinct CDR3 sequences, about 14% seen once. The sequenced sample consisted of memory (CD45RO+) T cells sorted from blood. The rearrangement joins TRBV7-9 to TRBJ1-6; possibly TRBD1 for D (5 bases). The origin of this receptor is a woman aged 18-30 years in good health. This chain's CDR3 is CASSLGEWTNSPLHF. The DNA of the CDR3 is TGTGCCAGCAGCTTAGGGGAGTGGACAAATTCACCCCTCCACTTT.